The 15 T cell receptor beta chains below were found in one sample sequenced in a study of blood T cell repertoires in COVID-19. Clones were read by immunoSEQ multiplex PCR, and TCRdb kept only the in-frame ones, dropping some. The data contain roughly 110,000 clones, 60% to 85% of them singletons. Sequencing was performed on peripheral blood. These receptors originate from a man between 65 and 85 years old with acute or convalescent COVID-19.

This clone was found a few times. The CDR3 DNA reads TGTGCCAGCAGCCCCTGGACAGAGAGCAATCAGCCCCAGCATTTT. Translation: CASSPWTESNQPQHF. This chain joins TRBV27 and TRBJ1-5, with a tentative D call TRBD1 (6 bases). The V gene lost 6 bases and the J gene lost 1 base, with 13 bases spanning the gap. The CDR3 extends over 15 amino acids. Germline V gene sequence: CDR1 MNHEY, CDR2 SMNVEV (reference sequence).

The CDR3 reads CASSQEQSEQFF. CDR3 nucleotide sequence: TGTGCCAGCAGCCAAGAACAGTCTGAGCAGTTCTTC. This chain uses TRBV3-1 (or the pseudogene TRBV3-2) with TRBJ2-1; D gene uncertain. V lost 0 bases to trimming and J lost 9 bases, with 6 bases between them. CDR1 LGHDT and CDR2 YNNKEL come from the germline V gene (reference sequence). This CDR3 comprises 12 residues.

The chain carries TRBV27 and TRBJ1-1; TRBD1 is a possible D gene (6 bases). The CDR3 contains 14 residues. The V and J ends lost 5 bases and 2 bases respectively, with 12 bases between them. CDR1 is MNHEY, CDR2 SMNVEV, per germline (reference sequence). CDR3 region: CASSLRDTNTEAFF. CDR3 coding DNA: TGTGCCAGCAGTCTCAGGGACACAAACACTGAAGCTTTCTTT.

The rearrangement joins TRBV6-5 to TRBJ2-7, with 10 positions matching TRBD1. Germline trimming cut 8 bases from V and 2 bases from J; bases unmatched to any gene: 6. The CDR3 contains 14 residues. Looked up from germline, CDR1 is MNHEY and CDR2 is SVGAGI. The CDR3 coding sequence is TGTGCCAGCGGTCCCGGGACAGGGGCCTACGAGCAGTACTTC. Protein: CASGPGTGAYEQYF.

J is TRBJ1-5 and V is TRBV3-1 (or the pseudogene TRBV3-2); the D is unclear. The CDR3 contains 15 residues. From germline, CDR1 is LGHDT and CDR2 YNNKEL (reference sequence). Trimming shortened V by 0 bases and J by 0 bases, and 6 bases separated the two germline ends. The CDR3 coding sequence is TGTGCCAGCAGCCAAGATACAAATAGCAATCAGCCCCAGCATTTT. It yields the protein CASSQDTNSNQPQHF.

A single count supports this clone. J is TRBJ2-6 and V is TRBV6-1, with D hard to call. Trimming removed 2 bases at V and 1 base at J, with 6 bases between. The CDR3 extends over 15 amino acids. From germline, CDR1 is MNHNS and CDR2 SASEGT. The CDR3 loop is CASSERSSGANVLTF. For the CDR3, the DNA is TGTGCCAGCAGTGAAAGGAGTTCTGGGGCCAACGTCCTGACTTTC.

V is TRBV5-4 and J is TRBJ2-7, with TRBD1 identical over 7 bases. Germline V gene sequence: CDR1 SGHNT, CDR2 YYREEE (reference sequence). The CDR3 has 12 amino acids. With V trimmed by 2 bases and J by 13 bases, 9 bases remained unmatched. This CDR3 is CASSFERQGEYF. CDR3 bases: TGTGCCAGCAGCTTTGAAAGACAGGGAGAATACTTC.

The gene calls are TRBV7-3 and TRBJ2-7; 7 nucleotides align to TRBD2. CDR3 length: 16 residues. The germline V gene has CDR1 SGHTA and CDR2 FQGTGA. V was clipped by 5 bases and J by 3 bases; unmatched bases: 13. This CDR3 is CASSPCEDGGCYEQYF. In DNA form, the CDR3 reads TGTGCCAGCAGCCCCTGTGAGGACGGGGGGTGCTACGAGCAGTACTTC.

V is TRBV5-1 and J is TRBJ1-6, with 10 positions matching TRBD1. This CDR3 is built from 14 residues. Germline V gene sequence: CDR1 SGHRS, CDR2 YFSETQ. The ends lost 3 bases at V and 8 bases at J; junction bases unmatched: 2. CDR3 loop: CASSSGTGDSPLHF. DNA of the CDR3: TGCGCCAGCAGCTCCGGGACAGGGGATTCACCCCTCCACTTT.

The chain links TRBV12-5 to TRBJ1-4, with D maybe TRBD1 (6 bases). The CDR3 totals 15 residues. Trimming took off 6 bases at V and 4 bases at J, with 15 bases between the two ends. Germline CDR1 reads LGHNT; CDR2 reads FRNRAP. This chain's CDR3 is CASGPSRQDNEKLFF. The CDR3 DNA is TGTGCTAGTGGGCCTTCTCGACAGGATAATGAAAAACTGTTTTTT.

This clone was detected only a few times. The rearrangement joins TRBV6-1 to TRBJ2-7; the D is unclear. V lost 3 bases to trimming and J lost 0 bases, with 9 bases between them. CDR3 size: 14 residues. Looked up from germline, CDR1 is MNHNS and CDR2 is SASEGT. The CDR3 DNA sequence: TGTGCCAGCAGTGACAGGCATTCCTCCTACGAGCAGTACTTC. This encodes CASSDRHSSYEQYF.

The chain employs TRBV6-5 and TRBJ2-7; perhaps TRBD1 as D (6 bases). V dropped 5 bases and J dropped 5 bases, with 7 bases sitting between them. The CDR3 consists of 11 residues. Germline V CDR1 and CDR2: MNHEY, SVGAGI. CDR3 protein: CASSHRDEQYF. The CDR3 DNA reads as TGTGCCAGCAGTCACAGGGACGAGCAGTACTTC.

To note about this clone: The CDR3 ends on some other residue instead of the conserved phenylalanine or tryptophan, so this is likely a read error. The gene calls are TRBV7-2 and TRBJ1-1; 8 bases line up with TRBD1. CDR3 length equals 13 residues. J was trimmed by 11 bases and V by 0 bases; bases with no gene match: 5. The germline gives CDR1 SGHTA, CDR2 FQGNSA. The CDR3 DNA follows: TGTGCCAGCAGCTTAGCTGGACAGGGCTTGGCTTTCCTT. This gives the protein CASSLAGQGLAFL.

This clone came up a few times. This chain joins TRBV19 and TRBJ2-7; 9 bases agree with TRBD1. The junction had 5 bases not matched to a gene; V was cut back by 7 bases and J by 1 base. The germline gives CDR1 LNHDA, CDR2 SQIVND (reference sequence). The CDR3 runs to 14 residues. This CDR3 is CASIGTGPSYEQYF. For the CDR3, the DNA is TGTGCCAGTATAGGGACAGGGCCTTCCTACGAGCAGTACTTC.

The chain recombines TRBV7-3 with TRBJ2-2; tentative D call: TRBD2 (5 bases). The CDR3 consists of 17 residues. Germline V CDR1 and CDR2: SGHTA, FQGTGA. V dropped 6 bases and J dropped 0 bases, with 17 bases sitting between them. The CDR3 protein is CASSLTGLRSNTGELFF. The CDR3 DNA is TGTGCCAGCAGTCTAACTGGACTGAGATCGAACACCGGGGAGCTGTTTTTT.